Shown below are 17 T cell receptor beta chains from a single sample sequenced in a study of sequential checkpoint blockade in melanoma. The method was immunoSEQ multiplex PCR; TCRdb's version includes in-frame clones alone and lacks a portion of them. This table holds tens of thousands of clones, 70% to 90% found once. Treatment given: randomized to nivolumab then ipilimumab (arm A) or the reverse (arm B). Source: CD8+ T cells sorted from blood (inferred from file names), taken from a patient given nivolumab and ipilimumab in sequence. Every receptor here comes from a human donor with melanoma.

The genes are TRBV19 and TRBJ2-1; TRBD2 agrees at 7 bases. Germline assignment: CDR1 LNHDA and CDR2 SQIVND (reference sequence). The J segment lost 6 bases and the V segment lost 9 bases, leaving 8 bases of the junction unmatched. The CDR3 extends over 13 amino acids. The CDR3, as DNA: TGTGCCAGCGCACAATCGGGGGGCAATGAGCAGTTCTTC. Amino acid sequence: CASAQSGGNEQFF.

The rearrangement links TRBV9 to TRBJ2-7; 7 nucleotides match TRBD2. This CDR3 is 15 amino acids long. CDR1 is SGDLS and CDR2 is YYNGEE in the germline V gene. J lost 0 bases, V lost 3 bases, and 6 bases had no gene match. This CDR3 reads CASSDPSGASYEQYF. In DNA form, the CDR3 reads TGTGCCAGCAGCGACCCCAGCGGGGCCTCCTACGAGCAGTACTTC.

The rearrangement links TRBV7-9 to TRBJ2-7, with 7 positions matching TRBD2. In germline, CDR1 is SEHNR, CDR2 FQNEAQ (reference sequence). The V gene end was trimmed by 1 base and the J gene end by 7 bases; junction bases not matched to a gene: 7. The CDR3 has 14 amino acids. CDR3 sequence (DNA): TGTGCCAGCAGCTTAGGCGGGAGCCTCCTTGAGCAGTACTTC. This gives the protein CASSLGGSLLEQYF.

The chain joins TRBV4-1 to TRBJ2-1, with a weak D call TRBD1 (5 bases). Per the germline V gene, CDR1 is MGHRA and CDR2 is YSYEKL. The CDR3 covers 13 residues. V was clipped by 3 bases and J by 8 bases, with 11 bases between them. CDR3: CASSHPSRDEQFF. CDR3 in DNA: TGCGCCAGCAGCCACCCGAGCAGGGATGAGCAGTTCTTC.

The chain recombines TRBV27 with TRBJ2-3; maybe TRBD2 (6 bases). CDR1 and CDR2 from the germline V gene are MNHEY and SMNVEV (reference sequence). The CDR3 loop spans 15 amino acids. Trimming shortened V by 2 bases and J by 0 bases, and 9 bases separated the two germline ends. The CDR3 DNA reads TGTGCCAGCAGTTTACCCGGGACTAGCACAGATACGCAGTATTTT. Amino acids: CASSLPGTSTDTQYF.

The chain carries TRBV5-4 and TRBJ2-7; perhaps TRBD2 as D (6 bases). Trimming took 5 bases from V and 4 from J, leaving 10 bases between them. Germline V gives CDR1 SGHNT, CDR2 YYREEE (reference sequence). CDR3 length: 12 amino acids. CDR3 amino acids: CASSDGTYEQYV. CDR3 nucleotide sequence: TGTGCCAGCAGTGATGGGACTTACGAGCAGTACGTC.

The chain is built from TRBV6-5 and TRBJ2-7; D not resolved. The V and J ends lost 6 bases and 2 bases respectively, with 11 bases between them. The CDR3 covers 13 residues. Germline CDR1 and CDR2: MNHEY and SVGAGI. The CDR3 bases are TGTGCCAGCAGCTTGAGCGAGACCTACGAGCAGTACTTC. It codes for CASSLSETYEQYF.

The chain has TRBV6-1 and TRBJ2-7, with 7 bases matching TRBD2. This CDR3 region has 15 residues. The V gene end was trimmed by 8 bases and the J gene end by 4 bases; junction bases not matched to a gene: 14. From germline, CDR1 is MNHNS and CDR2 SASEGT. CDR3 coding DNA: TGTGCCAGCTGGGGAGGGTACCCAATTTTTTACGAGCAGTACTTC. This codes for CASWGGYPIFYEQYF.

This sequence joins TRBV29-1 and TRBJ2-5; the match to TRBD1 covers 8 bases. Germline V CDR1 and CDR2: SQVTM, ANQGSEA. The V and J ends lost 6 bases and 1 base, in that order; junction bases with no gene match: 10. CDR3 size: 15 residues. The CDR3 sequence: CSVDRMTGAQETQYF. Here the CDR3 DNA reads TGCAGCGTCGACCGAATGACAGGGGCCCAAGAGACCCAGTACTTC.

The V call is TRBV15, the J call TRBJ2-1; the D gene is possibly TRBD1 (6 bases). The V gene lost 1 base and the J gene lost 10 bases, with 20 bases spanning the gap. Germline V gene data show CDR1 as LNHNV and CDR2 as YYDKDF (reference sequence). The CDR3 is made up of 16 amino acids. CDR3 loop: CATSRGDTGWVEEQFF. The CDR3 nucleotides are TGTGCCACCAGCAGAGGAGACACAGGGTGGGTTGAAGAGCAGTTCTTC.

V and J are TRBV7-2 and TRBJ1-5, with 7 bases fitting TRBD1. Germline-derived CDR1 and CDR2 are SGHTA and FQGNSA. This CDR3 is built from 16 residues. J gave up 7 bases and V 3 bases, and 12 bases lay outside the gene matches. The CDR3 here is CASSLTGYAEGQPQHF. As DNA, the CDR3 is TGTGCCAGCAGCTTGACAGGGTATGCCGAGGGGCAGCCCCAGCATTTT.

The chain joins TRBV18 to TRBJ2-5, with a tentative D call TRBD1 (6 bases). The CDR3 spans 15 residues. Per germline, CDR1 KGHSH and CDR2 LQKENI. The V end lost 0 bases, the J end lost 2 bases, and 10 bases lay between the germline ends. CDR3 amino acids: CASSPPPGAQETQYF. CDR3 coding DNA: TGTGCCAGCTCACCACCGCCAGGGGCTCAAGAGACCCAGTACTTC.

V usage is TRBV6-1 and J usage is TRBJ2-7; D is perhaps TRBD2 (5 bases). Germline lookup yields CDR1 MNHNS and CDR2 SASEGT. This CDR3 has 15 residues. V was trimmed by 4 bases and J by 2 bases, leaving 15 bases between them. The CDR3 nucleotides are TGTGCCAGCAGTGGTTATACACGGACTCCCTACGAGCAGTACTTC. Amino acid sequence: CASSGYTRTPYEQYF.

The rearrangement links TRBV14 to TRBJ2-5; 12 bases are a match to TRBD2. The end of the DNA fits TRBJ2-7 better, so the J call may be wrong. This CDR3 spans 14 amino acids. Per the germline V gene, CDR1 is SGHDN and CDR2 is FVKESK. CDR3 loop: CASSWTSGTYEQYF. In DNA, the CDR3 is TGTGCCAGCAGCTGGACTAGCGGGACCTACGAGCAGTACTTC.

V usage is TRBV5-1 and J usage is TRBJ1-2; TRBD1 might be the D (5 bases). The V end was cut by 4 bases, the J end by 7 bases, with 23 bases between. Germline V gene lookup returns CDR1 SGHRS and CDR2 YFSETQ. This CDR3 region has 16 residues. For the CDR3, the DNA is TGCGCCAGCAGCCCCTCAGGGCCCGAACCCTCCGCTGGCTACACCTTC. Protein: CASSPSGPEPSAGYTF.

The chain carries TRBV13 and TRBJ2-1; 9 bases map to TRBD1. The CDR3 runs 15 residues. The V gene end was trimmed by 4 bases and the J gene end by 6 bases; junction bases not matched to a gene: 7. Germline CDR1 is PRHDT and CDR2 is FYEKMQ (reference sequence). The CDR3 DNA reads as TGTGCCAGCAGCTCGGGGGGACAGGGAGGCAATGAGCAGTTCTTC. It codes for CASSSGGQGGNEQFF. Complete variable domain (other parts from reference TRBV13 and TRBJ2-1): AAGVIQSPRHLIKEKRETATLKCYPIPRHDTVYWYQQGPGQDPQFLISFYEKMQSDKGSIPDRFSAQQFSDYHSELNMSSLELGDSALYFCASSSGGQGGNEQFFGPGTRLTVL.

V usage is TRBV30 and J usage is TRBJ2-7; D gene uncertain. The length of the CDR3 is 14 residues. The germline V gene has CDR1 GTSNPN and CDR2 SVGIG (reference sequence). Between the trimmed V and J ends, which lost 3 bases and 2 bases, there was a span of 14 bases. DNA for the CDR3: TGTGCCTGGAGCCCAATTTCGGTTACCTACGAGCAGTACTTC. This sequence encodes CAWSPISVTYEQYF.